These 11 T cell receptor beta chains were sequenced from one sample in a study of T cells in Graves' hyperthyroidism and ophthalmopathy. Authors of the study amplified TCR beta CDR3 regions from RNA transcripts. The HTBI set primed first-round TCR CDR3 RT-PCR. TCRdb redid the calling of the multiplex PCR reads with MiXCR, one entry per CDR3 protein. The sample holds about 360,000 distinct CDR3 sequences, 20% to 25% seen once. Sample: blood. The origin of the receptors is a man in his fifties or sixties with Graves' hyperthyroidism.

J is TRBJ1-1 and V is TRBV20-1; D gene unclear. Germline V gives CDR1 DFQATT, CDR2 SNEGSKA (reference sequence). The germline V and J ends were trimmed by 4 bases and 2 bases, with 14 bases remaining between them. The CDR3 covers 14 residues. The CDR3: CSAIELRINTEAFF. The DNA for the CDR3 is TGCAGTGCTATAGAGCTGCGGATAAACACTGAAGCTTTCTTT.

This clonotype was observed many times. CDR3 loop: CASSLSPSSYNEQFF. Here the CDR3 DNA reads TGTGCCAGCAGTTTGTCCCCGAGCTCCTACAATGAGCAGTTCTTC. This rearrangement joins TRBV12-3 or TRBV12-4 to TRBJ2-1; D not resolved. The V end was cut by 3 bases, the J end by 0 bases, with 9 bases between. The CDR3 sequence is 15 residues long.

This chain connects TRBV2 to TRBJ2-5; D is undetermined. The CDR3 is 15 amino acids. V was pared by 6 bases and J by 7 bases, with 21 bases between. The germline gives CDR1 SNHLY, CDR2 FYNNEI. In DNA form, the CDR3 reads TGTGCCAGCAGGGTTGGACCTTCCAAACGAGGGACCCAGTACTTC. Translated: CASRVGPSKRGTQYF.

Only a few counts were recorded for this clonotype. The rearrangement joins TRBV4-1 to TRBJ1-2; unclear D gene. The germline V gene has CDR1 MGHRA and CDR2 YSYEKL. The CDR3 is 15 amino acids. V gave up 0 bases and J gave up 4 bases, with 12 bases separating them. CDR3 sequence reads: CASSQDADSRYGYTF. The CDR3, as DNA: TGCGCCAGCAGCCAAGATGCGGATTCCCGCTATGGCTACACCTTC.

The rearrangement uses TRBV7-9 and TRBJ2-1, with D maybe TRBD2 (6 bases). Trimming removed 5 bases from V and 4 bases from J, with 12 bases in between. CDR3 size: 14 residues. Germline lookup yields CDR1 SEHNR and CDR2 FQNEAQ (reference sequence). The CDR3: CASSPIGGYNEQFF. CDR3 coding DNA: TGTGCCAGCAGCCCAATCGGGGGATACAATGAGCAGTTCTTC.

The chain has TRBV3-1 and TRBJ2-3, with no clear D. CDR3 length: 12 residues. CDR1 and CDR2 from the germline V gene are LGHDT and YNNKEL (reference sequence). Between the trimmed V and J ends, which lost 0 bases and 7 bases, there was a span of 5 bases. In DNA form, the CDR3 reads TGTGCCAGCAGCCAAGATCAAAATACGCAGTATTTT. It codes for CASSQDQNTQYF.

The genes are TRBV12-3 or TRBV12-4 and TRBJ2-7; 9 positions match TRBD2. J gave up 3 bases and V 2 bases, and 5 bases lay outside the gene matches. This CDR3 has 15 residues. The CDR3 bases are TGTGCCAGCAGTTTAAATCTAGCGGGACACTACGAGCAGTACTTC. The encoded protein is CASSLNLAGHYEQYF.

This clonotype appeared many times. The chain has TRBV12-3 or TRBV12-4 and TRBJ1-2; possible D gene TRBD1, 6 bases. CDR3 length: 14 amino acids. The V gene lost 1 base and the J gene lost 7 bases, with 13 bases spanning the gap. The DNA of the CDR3 is TGTGCCAGCAGTTTAGTACAGGAAGGGGGTGGCTACACCTTC. Translating it yields CASSLVQEGGGYTF.

This clonotype was seen only a few times. V gene TRBV3-1 combines with J gene TRBJ2-1, with 9 bases matching TRBD2. J lost 9 bases, V lost 0 bases, and 9 bases had no gene match. Germline CDR1 reads LGHDT; CDR2 reads YNNKEL (reference sequence). This CDR3 has 16 residues. CDR3 protein: CASSQDLAGARIEQFF. For the CDR3, the DNA is TGTGCCAGCAGCCAAGATTTAGCGGGAGCCCGCATTGAGCAGTTCTTC.

This clonotype was recorded many times. V gene TRBV7-2 combines with J gene TRBJ1-1; D is unresolved. Per germline, CDR1 SGHTA and CDR2 FQGNSA. CDR3 length equals 13 residues. Trimming shortened V by 1 base and J by 9 bases, and 12 bases separated the two germline ends. The CDR3 spells CASSLGTSAQAFF. DNA for the CDR3: TGTGCCAGCAGCTTAGGGACGTCCGCGCAAGCTTTCTTT.

This clonotype was counted only a few times. The chain links TRBV6-1 to TRBJ1-5; 9 bases map to TRBD1. CDR1 and CDR2 (germline): MNHNS, SASEGT. V trimming: 6 bases; J trimming: 0 bases; junction bases outside the gene matches: 6. The CDR3 is 16 residues long. CDR3 sequence: CASRMGTGNSNQPQHF. CDR3 sequence (DNA): TGTGCCAGCAGAATGGGGACAGGGAATAGCAATCAGCCCCAGCATTTT.